These 13 T cell receptor beta chains were all obtained from the same sample, sequenced in a study of blood T cell repertoires in COVID-19. Data came from immunoSEQ multiplex PCR; TCRdb stores just in-frame clones and leaves some out. The sample has some 300,000 clones; 85% to 90% are singletons. Sequencing was performed on peripheral blood. The source is a man between 65 and 85 years old with acute or convalescent COVID-19.

The chain couples TRBV12-2 to TRBJ2-7; the table gives TRBD1 as D, unverified against the DNA. TRBV12-2 is tagged as a pseudogene. This CDR3 is built from 17 residues. The DNA of the CDR3 is TGTGCAAGTCGCCCAGGGACAGGCGAAGATAGCCTAGGCGAGCAGTACTTC. Translated, it gives CASRPGTGEDSLGEQYF.

The chain couples TRBV7-2 to TRBJ1-2; TRBD1 might be the D (5 bases). The CDR3 is 14 residues long. Per the germline V gene, CDR1 is SGHTA and CDR2 is FQGNSA. With 5 bases removed from V and 2 bases from J, the gap between germline ends came to 12 bases. CDR3 amino acids: CASSPGALNYGYTF. The CDR3 nucleotides read TGTGCCAGCAGCCCTGGGGCCCTGAACTATGGCTACACCTTC.

The rearrangement uses TRBV5-1 and TRBJ1-2; D unresolved. V was clipped by 1 base and J by 1 base, with 8 bases between them. The germline V gene has CDR1 SGHRS and CDR2 YFSETQ. This CDR3 contains 14 residues. Here the CDR3 reads CASSLSVSNYGYTF. The CDR3 coding sequence is TGCGCCAGCAGCTTGTCCGTCAGTAACTATGGCTACACCTTC.

The count of this clone is one. V is TRBV30 and J is TRBJ2-5; 10 bases match TRBD1. CDR3 length equals 14 residues. Germline loops: CDR1 GTSNPN, CDR2 SVGIG (reference sequence). The V gene end was trimmed by 4 bases and the J gene end by 2 bases; junction bases not matched to a gene: 4. The CDR3 nucleotides read TGTGCCTGGAATCGGGGACAGGGGCAAGAGACCCAGTACTTC. Encoded protein: CAWNRGQGQETQYF.

The rearrangement uses TRBV6-6 and TRBJ1-6, with D hard to call. The CDR3 is made up of 14 amino acids. Germline V CDR1 and CDR2: MNHNY, SVGAGI (reference sequence). With 2 bases removed from V and 8 bases from J, the gap between germline ends came to 10 bases. DNA of the CDR3: TGTGCCAGCAGTTACGGAGGCAGTTATTCACCCCTCCACTTT. It codes for CASSYGGSYSPLHF.

The rearrangement joins TRBV4-1 to TRBJ1-5; weak D call: TRBD1 (5 bases). Looked up from germline, CDR1 is MGHRA and CDR2 is YSYEKL. V was clipped by 3 bases and J by 4 bases, with 13 bases between them. This CDR3 spans 15 amino acids. Here the CDR3 reads CASSQAGGWNQPQHF. The CDR3 nucleotides read TGCGCCAGCAGCCAGGCGGGGGGGTGGAATCAGCCCCAGCATTTT.

This CDR3 reads CASSLQSSYNSPLHF. As DNA, the CDR3 is TGTGCCAGCTCACTCCAGTCGTCCTATAATTCACCCCTCCACTTT. The genes are TRBV18 and TRBJ1-6, with D unclear. The CDR3 is 15 amino acids. Trimming stripped 4 bases from V and 1 base from J, with 8 bases between. Germline lookup yields CDR1 KGHSH and CDR2 LQKENI. Together with reference TRBV18 and TRBJ1-6, the CDR3 gives the full variable domain: NAGVMQNPRHLVRRRGQEARLRCSPMKGHSHVYWYRQLPEEGLKFMVYLQKENIIDESGMPKERFSAEFPKEGPSILRIQQVVRGDSAAYFCASSLQSSYNSPLHFGNGTRLTVT.

This chain uses TRBV5-1 with TRBJ1-1; D unclear. Trimming took off 4 bases at V and 0 bases at J, with 10 bases between the two ends. This CDR3 contains 14 residues. The germline V gene encodes CDR1 SGHRS and CDR2 YFSETQ. The DNA of the CDR3 is TGCGCCAGCAGCGCCTCAACAGTGAACACTGAAGCTTTCTTT. It is translated as CASSASTVNTEAFF.

The chain couples TRBV7-9 to TRBJ2-2, with 7 bases lining up with TRBD2. This CDR3 is 15 amino acids long. Germline CDR1 and CDR2: SEHNR and FQNEAQ (reference sequence). With 2 bases clipped from V and 0 bases from J, the junction kept 0 bases outside the gene matches. The CDR3 bases are TGTGCCAGCAGCTTAACTAGCGCGAACACCGGGGAGCTGTTTTTT. This gives the protein CASSLTSANTGELFF. Supplemented by reference TRBV7-9 and TRBJ2-2, the full variable domain reads DTGVSQNPRHKITKRGQNVTFRCDPISEHNRLYWYRQTLGQGPEFLTYFQNEAQLEKSRLLSDRFSAERPKGSFSTLEIQRTEQGDSAMYLCASSLTSANTGELFFGEGSRLTVL.

The chain recombines TRBV4-2 with TRBJ1-6; D is unclear. There are 16 residues in the CDR3. Trimming took off 1 base at V and 5 bases at J, with 12 bases between the two ends. Germline CDR1 LGHNA, CDR2 YNFKEQ. CDR3 sequence (DNA): TGTGCCAGCAGCCAAGCAAACGGGAATAATAATTCACCCCTCCACTTT. This sequence encodes CASSQANGNNNSPLHF.

The V call is TRBV5-4, the J call TRBJ2-5, with D possibly being TRBD2 (6 bases). The CDR3 has 15 amino acids. The V gene's germline CDR1 is SGHNT and CDR2 YYREEE (reference sequence). V was clipped by 0 bases and J by 4 bases, with 13 bases between them. The CDR3 nucleotides read TGTGCCAGCAGCTTGGCCCAGCGGGTCGGAGAGACCCAGTACTTC. Residues: CASSLAQRVGETQYF.

The V and J genes are TRBV13 and TRBJ2-3; a possible D gene is TRBD2 (6 bases). Germline loops: CDR1 PRHDT, CDR2 FYEKMQ (reference sequence). V lost 6 bases to trimming and J lost 2 bases, with 12 bases between them. The CDR3 loop spans 14 amino acids. The CDR3 DNA sequence: TGTGCCAGCAGTCCAGCGGGTTACACAGATACGCAGTATTTT. Translated: CASSPAGYTDTQYF.

This clone was picked up a small number of times. The chain recombines TRBV6-5 with TRBJ1-2; TRBD1 might be the D (6 bases). The CDR3 loop spans 14 amino acids. The V end was cut by 7 bases, the J end by 0 bases, with 12 bases between. Per the germline V gene, CDR1 is MNHEY and CDR2 is SVGAGI. The CDR3 spells CASKLDRANYGYTF. The DNA of the CDR3 is TGTGCCAGCAAGCTGGACAGAGCTAACTATGGCTACACCTTC.